The clone carrying this T cell receptor (beta chain) was seen only a few times. The data were obtained in a study of T-cell reconstitution after alpha-beta-depleted transplantation in children. Trimming left V 3 bases short and J 5 bases short, with 19 bases between. The CDR3 contains 16 residues. The germline CDR1 and CDR2 sequences are MDHEN and SYDVKM. Unique molecular identifiers featured in how the TCRbeta library was prepared. TCRdb reprocessed the PCR reads via MiXCR and lists one record per CDR3 protein. Of about 610,000 distinct CDR3 sequences in the sample, about 10% were seen once. The sequences come from PBMCs from the stem cell graft donor, collected from the stem cell graft. This TCR was recovered from a human donor who donated a stem cell graft to a child with acute myeloid leukemia. The genes are TRBV28 and TRBJ2-5; D could derive from TRBD1 or TRBD2 (6 bases each). The CDR3 loop reads CASSFGGRAFGETQYF. DNA of the CDR3: TGTGCCAGCAGTTTCGGGGGCAGGGCTTTCGGTGAGACCCAGTACTTC.